The 19 T cell receptor beta chains presented below share a single source sample, sequenced in a study of PD-1 blockade in classical Hodgkin lymphoma. Brentuximab vedotin exposure varied among the patients, all of whom had relapsed after autologous stem cell transplantation. The repertoire was sequenced with immunoSEQ multiplex PCR; TCRdb's copy has only in-frame clones and lacks some. In the table there are 55,000 to 60,000 clones, less than 95% of which are singletons. The specimen was peripheral blood mononuclear cells (PBMCs), collected before the second cycle of nivolumab. The receptors come from a human donor with classical Hodgkin lymphoma.

The chain carries TRBV29-1 and TRBJ2-1; no firm D call. The CDR3 covers 12 residues. The V gene's germline CDR1 is SQVTM and CDR2 ANQGSEA. Deletions cut 7 bases from V and 5 bases from J, with 12 bases between. CDR3 sequence: CSAAVTDNEQFF. The CDR3 bases are TGCAGCGCCGCTGTGACTGACAATGAGCAGTTCTTC.

The chain joins TRBV4-3 to TRBJ2-7; 9 nucleotides agree with TRBD1. J lost 3 bases, V lost 4 bases, and 1 base had no gene match. The CDR3 is made up of 13 amino acids. CDR1 and CDR2 from the germline V gene are LGHNA and YSLEER. In nucleotides, the CDR3 is TGCGCCAGCAGCCGGGGACAGGGCTACGAGCAGTACTTC. Protein: CASSRGQGYEQYF.

The rearrangement uses TRBV7-2 and TRBJ2-7, with D tentatively TRBD2 (6 bases). Trimming removed 5 bases at V and 3 bases at J, with 8 bases between. The CDR3 is made up of 12 amino acids. Germline V CDR1 and CDR2: SGHTA, FQGNSA. This CDR3 is CASSAGHYEQYF. The CDR3 DNA is TGTGCCAGCAGCGCGGGGCACTACGAGCAGTACTTC.

The rearrangement joins TRBV7-5 to TRBJ1-1; TRBD1 is the table's D call, not checked against the DNA. TRBV7-5 is tagged as a pseudogene. The CDR3 totals 13 residues. CDR3 bases: TGTGCCAGCAGAAATCAGGGTGACACTGAAGCTTTCTTT. Translating it yields CASRNQGDTEAFF.

The chain has TRBV19 and TRBJ2-1, with a possible D match to TRBD2 (7 bases). The CDR3 has 14 residues. Per germline, CDR1 LNHDA and CDR2 SQIVND (reference sequence). The V gene lost 5 bases and the J gene lost 3 bases, with 11 bases spanning the gap. The CDR3: CASSYGGLYNEQFF. The CDR3 DNA sequence: TGTGCCAGTAGTTACGGGGGGCTCTACAATGAGCAGTTCTTC.

The gene calls are TRBV10-3 and TRBJ1-3; 9 nucleotides align to TRBD1. V shed 8 bases, J shed 3 bases, and the junction held 5 bases outside the gene matches. The germline gives CDR1 ENHRY, CDR2 SYGVKD. The CDR3 totals 14 residues. CDR3 protein: CAIGTGGSGNTIYF. The CDR3 DNA sequence: TGTGCCATCGGCACAGGGGGCAGTGGAAACACCATATATTTT.

This rearrangement joins TRBV6-4 to TRBJ2-2; 16 positions match TRBD2. Looked up from germline, CDR1 is MRHNA and CDR2 is SNTAGT. The V and J ends lost 3 bases and 4 bases, in that order; junction bases with no gene match: 5. This CDR3 spans 18 amino acids. The CDR3 coding sequence is TGTGCCAGCAGTGATTCGGGACTAGCGGGAGGGCCCACCGGGGAGCTGTTTTTT. Its protein is CASSDSGLAGGPTGELFF.

V is TRBV11-2 and J is TRBJ2-5; TRBD1 agrees at 8 bases. J lost 0 bases, V lost 4 bases, and 13 bases had no gene match. From germline, CDR1 is SGHAT and CDR2 FQNNGV. CDR3 length equals 18 residues. CDR3 in amino acids: CASSSASVRGPHQETQYF. The CDR3 coding sequence is TGTGCCAGCAGCTCCGCTAGCGTCAGGGGGCCCCACCAAGAGACCCAGTACTTC.

The gene calls are TRBV4-1 and TRBJ1-4; a possible D gene is TRBD1 (6 bases). Trimming took off 0 bases at V and 6 bases at J, with 11 bases between the two ends. This CDR3 region has 15 residues. Per germline, CDR1 MGHRA and CDR2 YSYEKL. CDR3 coding DNA: TGCGCCAGCAGCCAAGATATCAGGGGCTATGAAAAACTGTTTTTT. Its protein is CASSQDIRGYEKLFF.

This chain joins TRBV23-1 and TRBJ1-2, with 9 bases identical to TRBD1. TRBV23-1 carries the ORF label, with uncertain function. The V gene end was trimmed by 3 bases and the J gene end by 1 base; junction bases not matched to a gene: 6. The CDR3 runs 16 residues. The CDR3 DNA reads as TGCGCCAGCAGTCAGAGGACAGGGGCAAATAACTATGGCTACACCTTC. Translated, it gives CASSQRTGANNYGYTF.

The rearrangement uses TRBV19 and TRBJ1-1, with D perhaps TRBD1 (6 bases). Germline V gives CDR1 LNHDA, CDR2 SQIVND (reference sequence). The CDR3 length is 16 residues. Trimming pared 1 base from V and 0 bases from J, leaving 12 bases between. CDR3 loop: CASSIARTALNTEAFF. The CDR3 DNA reads as TGTGCCAGTAGTATAGCTAGGACAGCGCTGAACACTGAAGCTTTCTTT.

The chain combines TRBV27 with TRBJ2-2; 8 bases fit TRBD1. This CDR3 has 16 amino acids. The J segment lost 5 bases and the V segment lost 3 bases, leaving 8 bases of the junction unmatched. The germline V gene encodes CDR1 MNHEY and CDR2 SMNVEV (reference sequence). The CDR3, as DNA: TGTGCCAGCAGTTTTTGGACAGGGATGAGAACCGGGGAGCTGTTTTTT. Its protein product is CASSFWTGMRTGELFF.

The chain is built from TRBV6-4 and TRBJ2-1; possibly TRBD1 for D (5 bases). This CDR3 has 14 amino acids. CDR1 is MRHNA and CDR2 is SNTAGT in the germline V gene. V was pared by 9 bases and J by 5 bases, with 17 bases between. CDR3 sequence reads: CASGVEWGNNEQFF. Written as DNA, the CDR3 is TGTGCCAGTGGAGTGGAGTGGGGCAACAATGAGCAGTTCTTC.

The rearrangement uses TRBV28 and TRBJ2-7; 8 bases align to TRBD2. J was trimmed by 4 bases and V by 7 bases; bases with no gene match: 3. The length of the CDR3 is 12 residues. Germline V gene lookup returns CDR1 MDHEN and CDR2 SYDVKM. The CDR3 here is CASTGGGYEQYF. The CDR3, as DNA: TGTGCCAGCACGGGAGGGGGTTACGAGCAGTACTTC. Full variable domain (rest looked up from reference TRBV28 and TRBJ2-7): DVKVTQSSRYLVKRTGEKVFLECVQDMDHENMFWYRQDPGLGLRLIYFSYDVKMKEKGDIPEGYSVSREKKERFSLILESASTNQTSMYLCASTGGGYEQYFGPGTRLTVT.

The chain is built from TRBV19 and TRBJ2-7, with D tentatively TRBD1 or TRBD2 (5 bases each). The CDR3 is 16 amino acids. Germline V gene lookup returns CDR1 LNHDA and CDR2 SQIVND (reference sequence). The V end lost 6 bases, the J end lost 5 bases, and 23 bases lay between the germline ends. The DNA for the CDR3 is TGTGCCAGTAGCAGCCTCGGGACCAATGGTGCCAACGAGCAGTACTTC. Translating it yields CASSSLGTNGANEQYF.

The chain recombines TRBV21-1 with TRBJ1-1. TRBV21-1 is a pseudogene locus. The CDR3 is 16 amino acids. In DNA form, the CDR3 reads TGTGCCAGCAGCAAAGAGGAGACTGAATTCGGGACTGAAGCTTTCTTT. It translates to CASSKEETEFGTEAFF.

The chain carries TRBV2 and TRBJ1-5, with D possibly matching TRBD1 (5 bases). CDR3 length equals 14 residues. Trimming removed 6 bases from V and 4 bases from J, with 13 bases in between. The germline V gene has CDR1 SNHLY and CDR2 FYNNEI. The CDR3: CASSPGDPNQPQHF. The CDR3, as DNA: TGTGCCAGCAGCCCCGGGGACCCTAATCAGCCCCAGCATTTT.

This chain joins TRBV2 and TRBJ1-5; the D gene is possibly TRBD1 (5 bases). V dropped 1 base and J dropped 3 bases, with 10 bases sitting between them. The germline V gene has CDR1 SNHLY and CDR2 FYNNEI. The CDR3 is 15 residues long. This chain's CDR3 is CASSEGGRDNQPQHF. CDR3 nucleotides: TGTGCCAGCAGTGAAGGGGGCCGGGACAATCAGCCCCAGCATTTT.

The J gene is TRBJ1-2, the V gene TRBV29-1; D is uncertain. Trimming took off 2 bases at V and 0 bases at J, with 10 bases between the two ends. CDR1 is SQVTM and CDR2 is ANQGSEA in the germline V gene. This CDR3 is 14 amino acids long. The DNA for the CDR3 is TGCAGCGTTGAATTGACGGACCCTAACTATGGCTACACCTTC. This translates into CSVELTDPNYGYTF.